The 18 T cell receptor beta chains given below trace back to one sample, sequenced in a study of blood T cell repertoires in COVID-19. The protocol was immunoSEQ multiplex PCR, while the TCRdb copy is restricted to in-frame clones and leaves out a portion. In the table there are more than 250,000 clones, around 90% of which are singletons. Sequenced material: PBMCs or T cells enriched from blood (not recorded which). The receptors were sampled from a woman aged 25-40 years who had recovered from COVID-19.

The V gene is TRBV4-2, the J gene TRBJ1-1; D might be TRBD1 (5 bases). This CDR3 has 16 amino acids. The V end lost 0 bases, the J end lost 3 bases, and 14 bases lay between the germline ends. Looked up from germline, CDR1 is LGHNA and CDR2 is YNFKEQ. In DNA, the CDR3 is TGTGCCAGCAGCCAAGAAGGGGCCGGGGGGTACACTGAAGCTTTCTTT. It is translated as CASSQEGAGGYTEAFF.

This sequence joins TRBV9 and TRBJ1-3; 7 nucleotides match TRBD1. The germline gives CDR1 SGDLS, CDR2 YYNGEE. J gave up 4 bases and V 0 bases, and 10 bases lay outside the gene matches. The CDR3 loop spans 17 amino acids. The CDR3 loop is CASSVGVTGAPGNTIYF. The CDR3, as DNA: TGTGCCAGCAGCGTAGGAGTAACAGGGGCCCCCGGAAACACCATATATTTT.

The chain combines TRBV28 with TRBJ1-1; a weak D match, TRBD1 (6 bases). The CDR3 sequence is 14 residues long. Germline V CDR1 and CDR2: MDHEN, SYDVKM. Trimming cost V 6 bases and J 5 bases, with 16 bases left between them. CDR3: CASSPITGRTEAFF. The CDR3 coding sequence is TGTGCCAGCAGCCCAATAACAGGGCGAACTGAAGCTTTCTTT. Full variable domain (rest looked up from reference TRBV28 and TRBJ1-1): DVKVTQSSRYLVKRTGEKVFLECVQDMDHENMFWYRQDPGLGLRLIYFSYDVKMKEKGDIPEGYSVSREKKERFSLILESASTNQTSMYLCASSPITGRTEAFFGQGTRLTVV.

This chain links TRBV5-1 with TRBJ2-3, with D maybe TRBD2 (6 bases). V dropped 0 bases and J dropped 4 bases, with 9 bases sitting between them. The germline CDR1 and CDR2 sequences are SGHRS and YFSETQ. This CDR3 has 14 residues. The CDR3 DNA is TGCGCCAGCAGCTTGGGGAGGGAGGCAGATACGCAGTATTTT. This codes for CASSLGREADTQYF.

This clone was counted a single time. This rearrangement joins TRBV7-2 to TRBJ2-7, with 11 bases fitting TRBD1. The V segment lost 5 bases and the J segment 6 bases; nucleotides outside the gene matches: 9. CDR1 is SGHTA and CDR2 is FQGNSA in the germline V gene. CDR3 size: 15 residues. The CDR3 DNA is TGTGCCAGCAGCGCACGGACAGGGGGCGGCTCCGAGCAGTACTTC. Translating gives CASSARTGGGSEQYF.

This clone was found once. The V and J genes are TRBV29-1 and TRBJ1-1; possible D gene TRBD1, 6 bases. V lost 0 bases and J lost 7, with 12 bases in between. In germline, CDR1 is SQVTM, CDR2 ANQGSEA. The CDR3 loop spans 13 amino acids. DNA for the CDR3: TGCAGCGTTGAAGAGGGTAGGACAGTTGAAGCTTTCTTT. Protein: CSVEEGRTVEAFF.

The V and J genes are TRBV6-5 and TRBJ1-6; D uncertain. CDR3 length: 14 residues. The V and J ends lost 2 bases and 8 bases respectively, with 10 bases between them. CDR1 and CDR2 from the germline V gene are MNHEY and SVGAGI. CDR3 nucleotide sequence: TGTGCCAGCAGTTACGGCGGCCGAGATTCACCCCTCCACTTT. This sequence encodes CASSYGGRDSPLHF.

The J gene is TRBJ2-7, the V gene TRBV7-2; D might be TRBD1 (6 bases). V lost 1 base and J lost 5, with 9 bases in between. Germline CDR1 reads SGHTA; CDR2 reads FQGNSA. The CDR3 extends over 13 amino acids. In DNA, the CDR3 is TGTGCCAGCAGCTTAGACAGGGCCCACGAGCAGTACTTC. Translation gives CASSLDRAHEQYF.

This rearrangement joins TRBV7-2 to TRBJ2-6; 8 positions match TRBD1. The V segment lost 5 bases and the J segment 0 bases; nucleotides outside the gene matches: 6. The CDR3 runs to 17 residues. Looked up from germline, CDR1 is SGHTA and CDR2 is FQGNSA. The CDR3 sequence is CASSPGQGLSGANVLTF. The CDR3 DNA follows: TGTGCCAGCAGCCCAGGACAGGGCCTCTCTGGGGCCAACGTCCTGACTTTC.

The chain combines TRBV28 with TRBJ2-4; TRBD1 matches 7 bases. V lost 6 bases, J lost 0 bases, and 17 bases stayed unmatched. The CDR3 totals 19 residues. The germline V gene has CDR1 MDHEN and CDR2 SYDVKM. CDR3 residues: CASRGSGTEISLAKNIQYF. DNA for the CDR3: TGTGCCAGCAGGGGATCCGGGACAGAAATATCCTTAGCCAAAAACATTCAGTACTTC.

The genes are TRBV2 and TRBJ1-1; the D gene is possibly TRBD1 (5 bases). In germline, CDR1 is SNHLY, CDR2 FYNNEI. The CDR3 loop spans 14 amino acids. The V and J ends lost 7 bases and 5 bases respectively, with 17 bases between them. Written as DNA, the CDR3 is TGTGCCAGCAACCGAATGGGAGGGGCGACTGAAGCTTTCTTT. Translating it yields CASNRMGGATEAFF.

The chain uses TRBV28 and TRBJ2-3, with 9 bases identical to TRBD2. The germline V gene has CDR1 MDHEN and CDR2 SYDVKM. V lost 1 base and J lost 4; bases outside the gene matches: 6. The CDR3 length is 16 residues. Here the CDR3 DNA reads TGTGCCAGCAGTTTATCGGGACTAGCTGGCGCAGATACGCAGTATTTT. This codes for CASSLSGLAGADTQYF.

The gene calls are TRBV10-3 and TRBJ2-7; TRBD2 matches 8 bases. Germline V gene lookup returns CDR1 ENHRY and CDR2 SYGVKD. Trimming at V came to 5 bases and at J to 0 bases, leaving 9 bases not matched to a gene. This CDR3 region has 16 residues. CDR3 sequence reads: CAISSGGGTSSYEQYF. The CDR3 DNA reads TGTGCCATCAGTAGTGGGGGCGGGACTAGCTCCTACGAGCAGTACTTC.

The V and J genes are TRBV9 and TRBJ2-7, with D perhaps matching TRBD2 (6 bases). CDR3 size: 14 residues. V dropped 2 bases and J dropped 1 base, with 10 bases sitting between them. Germline V lookup: CDR1 SGDLS, CDR2 YYNGEE. CDR3 sequence (DNA): TGTGCCAGCAGCGTGGGACTTGAGTCCTACGAGCAGTACTTC. It is translated as CASSVGLESYEQYF.

J is TRBJ1-2 and V is TRBV5-3; no reliable D call. TRBV5-3 counts as an open reading frame of uncertain function. The CDR3 spans 19 residues. The V gene lost 1 base and the J gene lost 8 bases, with 30 bases spanning the gap. Here the CDR3 DNA reads TGTGCCAGAAGCTTGAAGTTAGGTGGGAGATACCCCGTTAAGGAGGGCTACACCTTC. This encodes CARSLKLGGRYPVKEGYTF.

The V and J genes are TRBV6-5 and TRBJ1-1, with D possibly being TRBD1 (6 bases). CDR1 is MNHEY, CDR2 SVGAGI, per germline. V gave up 7 bases and J gave up 5 bases, with 11 bases separating them. The CDR3 has 12 amino acids. The CDR3 sequence is CASTGGPTEAFF. The CDR3 DNA sequence: TGTGCCAGCACGGGGGGGCCAACTGAAGCTTTCTTT.

V and J are TRBV7-2 and TRBJ2-5, with unresolved D. This CDR3 has 15 residues. Germline CDR1 SGHTA, CDR2 FQGNSA. V was pared by 0 bases and J by 1 base, with 9 bases between. DNA of the CDR3: TGTGCCAGCAGCTTAGCTCTACTTCCCCAAGAGACCCAGTACTTC. It codes for CASSLALLPQETQYF.

The rearrangement links TRBV5-4 to TRBJ2-7, with a weak D call TRBD2 (6 bases). Germline V gene sequence: CDR1 SGHNT, CDR2 YYREEE (reference sequence). The V end lost 0 bases, the J end lost 3 bases, and 16 bases lay between the germline ends. The CDR3 totals 16 residues. This chain's CDR3 is CASSLEQVAAGYEQYF. The CDR3 nucleotides read TGTGCCAGCAGCTTGGAACAAGTAGCGGCGGGCTACGAGCAGTACTTC.